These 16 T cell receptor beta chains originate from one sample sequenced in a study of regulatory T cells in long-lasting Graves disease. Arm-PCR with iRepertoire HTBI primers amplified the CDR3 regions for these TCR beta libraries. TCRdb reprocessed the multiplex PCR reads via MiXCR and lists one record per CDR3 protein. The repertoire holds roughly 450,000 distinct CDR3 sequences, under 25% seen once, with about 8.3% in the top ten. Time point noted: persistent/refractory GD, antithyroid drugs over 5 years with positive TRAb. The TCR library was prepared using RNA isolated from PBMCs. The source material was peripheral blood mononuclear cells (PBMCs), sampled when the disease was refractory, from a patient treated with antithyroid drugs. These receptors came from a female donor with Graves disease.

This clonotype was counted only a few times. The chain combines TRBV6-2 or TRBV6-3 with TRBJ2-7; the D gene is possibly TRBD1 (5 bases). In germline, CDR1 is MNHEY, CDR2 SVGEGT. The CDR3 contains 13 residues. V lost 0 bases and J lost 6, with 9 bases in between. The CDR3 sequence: CASSYSEGAEQYF. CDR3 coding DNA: TGTGCCAGCAGTTACTCGGAAGGGGCCGAGCAGTACTTC.

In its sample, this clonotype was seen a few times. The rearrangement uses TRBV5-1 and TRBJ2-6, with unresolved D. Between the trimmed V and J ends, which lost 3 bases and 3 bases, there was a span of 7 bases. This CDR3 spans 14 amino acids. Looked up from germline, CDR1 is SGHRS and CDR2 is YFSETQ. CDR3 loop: CASSSFFGANVLTF. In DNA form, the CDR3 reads TGCGCCAGCAGCTCGTTTTTTGGGGCCAACGTCCTGACTTTC. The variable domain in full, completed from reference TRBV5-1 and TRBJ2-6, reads KAGVTQTPRYLIKTRGQQVTLSCSPISGHRSVSWYQQTPGQGLQFLFEYFSETQRNKGNFPGRFSGRQFSNSRSEMNVSTLELGDSALYLCASSSFFGANVLTFGAGSRLTVL.

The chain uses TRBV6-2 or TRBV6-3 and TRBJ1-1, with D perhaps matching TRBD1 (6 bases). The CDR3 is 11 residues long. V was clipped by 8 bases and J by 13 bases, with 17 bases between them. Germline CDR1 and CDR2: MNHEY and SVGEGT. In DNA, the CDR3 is TGTGCCAGCCTGGATGGACAGATTGGTTTCTTT. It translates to CASLDGQIGFF.

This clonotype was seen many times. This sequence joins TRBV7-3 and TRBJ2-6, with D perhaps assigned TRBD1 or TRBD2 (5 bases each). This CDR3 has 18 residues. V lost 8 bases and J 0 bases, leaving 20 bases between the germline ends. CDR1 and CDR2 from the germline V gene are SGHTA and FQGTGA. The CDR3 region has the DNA TGTGCCAGCTCCCCTAATCCGGGACGTCCCTCTGGGGCCAACGTCCTGACTTTC. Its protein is CASSPNPGRPSGANVLTF.

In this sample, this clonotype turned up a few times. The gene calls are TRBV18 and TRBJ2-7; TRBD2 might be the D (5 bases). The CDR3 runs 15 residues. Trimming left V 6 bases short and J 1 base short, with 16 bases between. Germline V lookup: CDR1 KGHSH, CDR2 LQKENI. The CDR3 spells CASSSDLPGSYEQYF. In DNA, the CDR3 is TGTGCCAGCTCTTCTGATCTCCCGGGGTCCTACGAGCAGTACTTC.

The CDR3 DNA reads as TGCGCCAGCAGCCATCCCCTTGGGTCAGAGAGGGACCAGCCCCAGCATTTT. Its protein product is CASSHPLGSERDQPQHF. The chain has TRBV4-1 and TRBJ1-5; tentatively, D is TRBD1 (5 bases). In germline, CDR1 is MGHRA, CDR2 YSYEKL. The CDR3 contains 17 residues. Trimming left V 3 bases short and J 7 bases short, with 22 bases between.

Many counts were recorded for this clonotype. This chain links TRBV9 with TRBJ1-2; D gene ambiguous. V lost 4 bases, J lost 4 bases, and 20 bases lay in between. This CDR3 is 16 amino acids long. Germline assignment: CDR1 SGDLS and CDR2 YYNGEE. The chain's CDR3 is CASSSSNRVAGYGYTF. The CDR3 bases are TGTGCCAGCAGCTCCTCCAATCGCGTTGCCGGCTATGGCTACACCTTC.

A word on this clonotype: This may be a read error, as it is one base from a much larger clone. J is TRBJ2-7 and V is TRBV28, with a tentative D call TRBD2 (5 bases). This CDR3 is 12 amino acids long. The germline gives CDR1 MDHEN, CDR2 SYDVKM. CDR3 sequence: CASSFAGYGQYF. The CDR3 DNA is TGTGCCAGCAGTTTTGCGGGCTACGGGCAGTACTTC.

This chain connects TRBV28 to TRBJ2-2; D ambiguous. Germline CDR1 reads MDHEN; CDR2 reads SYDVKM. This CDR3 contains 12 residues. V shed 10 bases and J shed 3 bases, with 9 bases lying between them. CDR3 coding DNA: TGTGCCACTGACTCGGACACCGGGGAGCTGTTTTTT. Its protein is CATDSDTGELFF. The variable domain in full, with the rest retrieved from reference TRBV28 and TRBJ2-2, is DVKVTQSSRYLVKRTGEKVFLECVQDMDHENMFWYRQDPGLGLRLIYFSYDVKMKEKGDIPEGYSVSREKKERFSLILESASTNQTSMYLCATDSDTGELFFGEGSRLTVL.

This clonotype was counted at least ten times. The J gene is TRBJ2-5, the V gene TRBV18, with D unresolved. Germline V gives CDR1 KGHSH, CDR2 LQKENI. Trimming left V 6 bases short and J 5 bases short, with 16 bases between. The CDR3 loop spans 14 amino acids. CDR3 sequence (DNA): TGTGCCAGCTCCGTCACCGGGTCCAAGGAGACCCAGTACTTC. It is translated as CASSVTGSKETQYF.

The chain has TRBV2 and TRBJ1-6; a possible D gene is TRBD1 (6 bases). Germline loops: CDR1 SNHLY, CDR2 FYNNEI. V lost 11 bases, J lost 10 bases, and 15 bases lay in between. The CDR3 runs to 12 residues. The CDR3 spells CAGGAGLSPLHF. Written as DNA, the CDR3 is TGTGCCGGGGGGGCAGGTCTCTCACCCCTCCACTTT.

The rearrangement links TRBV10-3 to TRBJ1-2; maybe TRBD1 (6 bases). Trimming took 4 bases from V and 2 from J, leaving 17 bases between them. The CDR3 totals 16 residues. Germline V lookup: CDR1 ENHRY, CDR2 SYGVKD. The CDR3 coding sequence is TGTGCCATCAGTGCTATGAGAGAGGGGGGGAACTATGGCTACACCTTC. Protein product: CAISAMREGGNYGYTF.

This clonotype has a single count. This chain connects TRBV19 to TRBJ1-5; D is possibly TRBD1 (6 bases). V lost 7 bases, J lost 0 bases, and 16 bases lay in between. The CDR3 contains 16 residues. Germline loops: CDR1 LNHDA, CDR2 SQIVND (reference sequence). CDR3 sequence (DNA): TGTGCCAGTAAGACGACAGGTCTCCTTAGCAATCAGCCCCAGCATTTT. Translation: CASKTTGLLSNQPQHF.

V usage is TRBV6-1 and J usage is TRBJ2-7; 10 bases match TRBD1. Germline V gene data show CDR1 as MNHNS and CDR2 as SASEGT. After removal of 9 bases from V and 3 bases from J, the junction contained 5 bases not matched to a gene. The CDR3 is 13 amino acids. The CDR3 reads CASRQGALYEQYF. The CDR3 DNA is TGTGCCAGTAGACAGGGGGCCCTCTACGAGCAGTACTTC.

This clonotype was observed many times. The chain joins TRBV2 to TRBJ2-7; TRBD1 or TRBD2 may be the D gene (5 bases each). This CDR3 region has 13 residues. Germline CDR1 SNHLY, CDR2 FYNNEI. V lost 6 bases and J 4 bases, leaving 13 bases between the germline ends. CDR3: CASRRDGAYEQYF. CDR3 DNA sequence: TGTGCCAGCAGAAGGGACGGTGCTTACGAGCAGTACTTC.

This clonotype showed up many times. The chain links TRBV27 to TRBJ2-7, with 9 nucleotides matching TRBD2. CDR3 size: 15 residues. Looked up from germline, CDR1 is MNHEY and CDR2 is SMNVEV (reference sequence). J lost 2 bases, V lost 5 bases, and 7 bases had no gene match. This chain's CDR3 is CASSPHSGRTYEQYF. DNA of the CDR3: TGTGCCAGCAGTCCCCACAGCGGGAGGACCTACGAGCAGTACTTC.